The source of this TCR beta chain is a study of T-cell reconstitution after alpha-beta-depleted transplantation in children. This clonotype was observed many times. The CDR3 is 16 amino acids. Trimming cost V 4 bases and J 1 base; bases outside gene matches: 4. Germline CDR1 and CDR2: SGHRS and YFSETQ. Researchers prepared the TCRbeta library using unique molecular identifiers, the study reports. TCRdb reanalysed the PCR reads using MiXCR and keeps one entry per CDR3 protein. The sample yields approximately 400,000 distinct CDR3 sequences, about a tenth seen once. This rearrangement joins TRBV5-1 to TRBJ2-2, with 10 bases aligning to TRBD1. This clonotype was sampled from a human donor who donated a stem cell graft to a child with acute myeloid leukemia. Sequencing was performed on PBMCs from the stem cell graft donor, taken from the stem cell graft. CDR3 coding DNA: TGCGCCAGCAGCGAAGGGACAGGGGTGAACACCGGGGAGCTGTTTTTT. Translated, it gives CASSEGTGVNTGELFF.